This passage covers 6 T cell receptor beta chains from one sample sequenced in a study of T cells in Graves' hyperthyroidism and ophthalmopathy. Regions amplified from RNA transcripts were the TCR beta CDR3 regions. The TCR CDR3 was amplified in a first-round RT-PCR using the HTBI primer set. Each CDR3 protein gets one entry after TCRdb re-called the multiplex PCR reads with MiXCR. The sample contains more than 500,000 distinct CDR3 sequences, 16% of which appear only once. The specimen sequenced was blood. These TCRs come from a woman aged 30 to 39 with Graves' ophthalmopathy.

This clonotype has only a few counts. The chain links TRBV7-2 to TRBJ2-7; TRBD1 might be the D (6 bases). V gave up 2 bases and J gave up 5 bases, with 13 bases separating them. CDR3 length: 14 amino acids. CDR1 and CDR2 from the germline V gene are SGHTA and FQGNSA. The CDR3: CASSLQQGGDEQYF. CDR3 sequence (DNA): TGTGCCAGCAGCTTACAACAGGGTGGCGACGAGCAGTACTTC. The full variable domain, completed using reference TRBV7-2 and TRBJ2-7, is GAGVSQSPSNKVTEKGKDVELRCDPISGHTALYWYRQSLGQGLEFLIYFQGNSAPDKSGLPSDRFSAERTGGSVSTLTIQRTQQEDSAVYLCASSLQQGGDEQYFGPGTRLTVT.

Concerning this clonotype itself: The junction departs from germline at one end; a sequencing error may be responsible. The V gene is TRBV10-3, the J gene TRBJ1-1; no reliable D call. The CDR3 is 16 amino acids. Germline values: CDR1 ENHRY, CDR2 SYGVKD. CDR3 loop: CATSESPGRGNTGAFF. In DNA form, the CDR3 reads TGTGCCACCAGTGAGTCGCCCGGGCGCGGAAACACTGGAGCTTTCTTT.

This clonotype has at least ten counts. The chain carries TRBV20-1 and TRBJ2-5; 7 positions match TRBD2. Germline V CDR1 and CDR2: DFQATT, SNEGSKA (reference sequence). This CDR3 is 14 amino acids long. V lost 0 bases, J lost 5 bases, and 6 bases stayed unmatched. The CDR3 bases are TGCAGTGCTAGAGAGGGCGGGAGAGGGGAGACCCAGTACTTC. Translating it yields CSAREGGRGETQYF.

This clonotype has more than one count but fewer than ten. The J gene is TRBJ1-4, the V gene TRBV29-1; 7 bases fit TRBD1. With V trimmed by 5 bases and J by 3 bases, 3 bases remained unmatched. The V gene's germline CDR1 is SQVTM and CDR2 ANQGSEA. The CDR3 covers 13 residues. The CDR3 sequence: CSVQGQPNEKLFF. CDR3 nucleotides: TGCAGCGTTCAGGGACAGCCTAATGAAAAACTGTTTTTT.

In this sample, this clonotype turned up a few times. The V gene is TRBV20-1, the J gene TRBJ1-1, with D hard to call. This CDR3 contains 11 residues. Germline loops: CDR1 DFQATT, CDR2 SNEGSKA (reference sequence). With 6 bases removed from V and 1 base from J, the gap between germline ends came to 6 bases. CDR3 region: CSARWNTEAFF. The CDR3 region has the DNA TGCAGTGCGAGGTGGAACACTGAAGCTTTCTTT.

This chain connects TRBV5-1 to TRBJ1-2; 10 bases line up with TRBD1. The junction had 2 bases not matched to a gene; V was cut back by 0 bases and J by 3 bases. The germline V gene has CDR1 SGHRS and CDR2 YFSETQ. The CDR3 contains 15 residues. The CDR3 DNA sequence: TGCGCCAGCAGCTTGGAGGGACAGGGGCACTATGGCTACACCTTC. This codes for CASSLEGQGHYGYTF.